Listed here is a single T cell receptor beta chain. The CDR3 contains 17 residues. V was clipped by 3 bases and J by 1 base; unmatched bases: 9. Germline assignment: CDR1 SGHNT and CDR2 YYREEE (reference sequence). The data belong to a study of blood T cell repertoires in COVID-19. Overall study: Sites across the United States, Italy and Spain contributed samples from acute and convalescent COVID-19. PBMCs, B-cell-depleted T cells, or T cells were the source of the cDNA or gDNA that made up the material.

Original data processing: Counts of nucleated cells, estimated from reference gene primer amplification, were obtained. Profiled with immunoSEQ multiplex PCR; TCRdb holds only in-frame clones, not every one. That table furnishes V, J and clone size, whereas the DNA furnished D and trimming. This sample has 50,000 to 75,000 clones, with 70% to 90% found just once. The chain is built from TRBV5-4 and TRBJ2-4, with 8 bases that match TRBD1. Sample: peripheral blood. The clonotype was recovered from a man aged 55 to 70 with acute or convalescent COVID-19. The CDR3 DNA reads as TGTGCCAGCAGCTGGGGGACAGGTGGGGTCGCCAAAAACATTCAGTACTTC. Its translation: CASSWGTGGVAKNIQYF.